Listed below are T cell receptor beta chains from one sample, sequenced in a study of blood T cell repertoires in COVID-19. Measured with immunoSEQ multiplex PCR; TCRdb has only the in-frame clones, and not every one. The sample yields about 26,000 clones, 80% to 95% seen once. The sequencing sample was made of peripheral blood. These receptors came from a human donor in a cohort sampled during active COVID-19. Both conserved end residues are part of each CDR3. The D gene is left open where the match is weak.

v_gene | d_gene | CDR3aa
TRBV27 | TRBD1 | CASSLVGTGNTGELFF
TRBV6-5 | TRBD1 | CASTFSSGGAGEAFF
TRBV10-3 | . | CAISFTGYTGELFF
TRBV29-1 | TRBD2 | CSVQLAGASYEQHF
TRBV19 | . | CASSRGHLNTEAFF
TRBV2 | . | CASSKGQSSGANVLTF
TRBV13 | TRBD2 | CASSARQGLAGRYEQYF
TRBV11-3 | . | CASSYRTEAFF
TRBV5-1 | . | CASSLFSEWGYTF
TRBV5-1 | TRBD2 | CASSLSSQRGAYNEQFF
TRBV7-7 | TRBD1 | CASSLGSTGEKLFF
TRBV7-2 | TRBD2 | CASSFGLAGASTDTQYF
TRBV5-1 | TRBD1 | CASSVTGDYGYTF
TRBV25-1 | . | CASSESIGVGEQYF
TRBV25-1 | TRBD1 | CASSVYRGTHLGYTF
TRBV9 | . | CASSERPVWGVSGNTIYF
TRBV5-5 | TRBD1 | CASSLGDRVGFTDTQYF